The clone carrying this TCR beta chain was observed a single time. These data originate in a study of blood T cell repertoires in COVID-19. As for the study in general: Samples of COVID-19 (acute and convalescent) were obtained from the United States, Italy and Spain.

Under the authors' procedure: How many nucleated cells were present was estimated from reference gene primer amplification. Sequencing was performed with immunoSEQ multiplex PCR; in TCRdb, only in-frame clones are kept and a portion is missing. V, J and clone size were drawn from that table, and D and trimming were deduced from the DNA. This table holds 140,000 or so clones, around three quarters found once. The germline V gene has CDR1 SGHRS and CDR2 YFSETQ. Trimming removed 1 base from V and 7 bases from J, with 18 bases in between. This CDR3 has 15 amino acids. The sequenced sample consisted of peripheral blood. The source is a man aged 45-65 years with active or convalescent COVID-19. The gene calls are TRBV5-1 and TRBJ2-7, with a tentative D call TRBD1 (6 bases). The CDR3 loop reads CASSLTGIPEGEQYF. DNA of the CDR3: TGCGCCAGCAGCTTGACAGGGATCCCCGAAGGGGAGCAGTACTTC.